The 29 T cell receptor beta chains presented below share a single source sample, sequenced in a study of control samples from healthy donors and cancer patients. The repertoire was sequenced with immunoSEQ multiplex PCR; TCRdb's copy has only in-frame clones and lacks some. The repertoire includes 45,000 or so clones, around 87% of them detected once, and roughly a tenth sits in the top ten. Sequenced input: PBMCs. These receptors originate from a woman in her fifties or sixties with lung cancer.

The CDR3 sequence is CASSQPDRFTGNTIYF. The CDR3, as DNA: TGTGCCAGCAGCCAGCCTGACAGGTTCACTGGAAACACCATATATTTT. The chain links TRBV4-2 to TRBJ1-3, with a weak D call TRBD1 (6 bases). This CDR3 is built from 16 residues. Trimming pared 3 bases from V and 2 bases from J, leaving 14 bases between. The germline CDR1 and CDR2 sequences are LGHNA and YNFKEQ.

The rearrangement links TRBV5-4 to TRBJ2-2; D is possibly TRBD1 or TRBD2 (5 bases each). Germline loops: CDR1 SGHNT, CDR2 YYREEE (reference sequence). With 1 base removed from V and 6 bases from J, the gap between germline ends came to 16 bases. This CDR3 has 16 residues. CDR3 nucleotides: TGTGCCAGCAGCTTGTGGGTAGCGAGGGGTTCCGGGGAGCTGTTTTTT. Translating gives CASSLWVARGSGELFF.

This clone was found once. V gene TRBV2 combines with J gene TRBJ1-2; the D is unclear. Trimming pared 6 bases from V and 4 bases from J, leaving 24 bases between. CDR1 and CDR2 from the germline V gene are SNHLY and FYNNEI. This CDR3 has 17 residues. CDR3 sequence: CASRPRRREGVSYGYTF. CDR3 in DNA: TGTGCCAGCAGACCCCGGCGGAGGGAAGGAGTTAGCTATGGCTACACCTTC.

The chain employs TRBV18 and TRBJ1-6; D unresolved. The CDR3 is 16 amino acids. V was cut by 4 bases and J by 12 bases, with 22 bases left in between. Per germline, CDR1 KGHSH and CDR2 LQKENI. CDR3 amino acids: CASSLSKRGRVGPLHF. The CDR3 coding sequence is TGTGCCAGCTCACTTTCTAAGCGGGGTCGTGTGGGACCCCTCCACTTT.

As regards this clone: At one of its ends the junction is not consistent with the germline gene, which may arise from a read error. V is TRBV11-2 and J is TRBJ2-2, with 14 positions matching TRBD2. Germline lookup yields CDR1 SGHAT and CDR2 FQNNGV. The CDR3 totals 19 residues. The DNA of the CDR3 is TGTGCCAGCACCTCCGGGACTAGCGGGAGAAGGGTCCCCAGCCGGGGAGCTGTTTTT. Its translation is CASTSGTSGRRVPSRGAVF.

In DNA, the CDR3 is TGTGCCAGCTCCCGGGGCCCGCGGACTGAAGCTTTCTTT. It codes for CASSRGPRTEAFF. The rearrangement links TRBV6-5 to TRBJ1-1; TRBD1 is a possible D gene (5 bases). The V gene's germline CDR1 is MNHEY and CDR2 SVGAGI. Deletions cut 8 bases from V and 5 bases from J, with 15 bases between. The CDR3 length is 13 residues.

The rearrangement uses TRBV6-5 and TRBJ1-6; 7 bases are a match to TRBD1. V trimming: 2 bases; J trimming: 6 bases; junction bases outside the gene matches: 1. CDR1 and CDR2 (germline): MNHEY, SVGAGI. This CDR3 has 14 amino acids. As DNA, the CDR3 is TGTGCCAGCAGTTACGCAGGGGGTAATTCACCCCTCCACTTT. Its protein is CASSYAGGNSPLHF.

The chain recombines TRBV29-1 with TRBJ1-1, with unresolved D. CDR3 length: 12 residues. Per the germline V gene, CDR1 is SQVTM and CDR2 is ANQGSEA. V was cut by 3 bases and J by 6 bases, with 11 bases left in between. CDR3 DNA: TGCAGCGTTGAGTCTGGAGGATCTGAAGCTTTCTTT. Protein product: CSVESGGSEAFF.

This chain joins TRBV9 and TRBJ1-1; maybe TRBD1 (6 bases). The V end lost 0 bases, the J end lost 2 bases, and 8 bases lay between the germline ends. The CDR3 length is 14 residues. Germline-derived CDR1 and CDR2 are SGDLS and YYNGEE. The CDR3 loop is CASSVGTANTEAFF. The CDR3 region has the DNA TGTGCCAGCAGCGTAGGGACAGCAAACACTGAAGCTTTCTTT.

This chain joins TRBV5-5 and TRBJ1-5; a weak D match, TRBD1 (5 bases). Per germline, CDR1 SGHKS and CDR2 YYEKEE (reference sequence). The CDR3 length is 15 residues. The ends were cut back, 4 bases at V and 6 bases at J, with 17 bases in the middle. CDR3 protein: CASSQGDLDAQPQHF. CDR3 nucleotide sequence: TGTGCCAGCAGCCAAGGGGACCTTGATGCTCAGCCCCAGCATTTT.

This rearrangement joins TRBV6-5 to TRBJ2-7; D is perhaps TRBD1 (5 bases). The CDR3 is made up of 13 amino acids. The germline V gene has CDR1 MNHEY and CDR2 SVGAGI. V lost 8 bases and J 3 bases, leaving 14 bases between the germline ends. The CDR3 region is CASASRALYEQYF. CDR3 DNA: TGTGCCAGCGCGAGCAGGGCCCTCTACGAGCAGTACTTC.

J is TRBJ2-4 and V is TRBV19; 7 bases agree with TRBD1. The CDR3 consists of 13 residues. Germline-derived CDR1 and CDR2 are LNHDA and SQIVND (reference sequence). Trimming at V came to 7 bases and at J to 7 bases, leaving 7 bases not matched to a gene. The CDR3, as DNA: TGTGCCAGTACGAGACAGGGCTCGAACATTCAGTACTTC. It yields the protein CASTRQGSNIQYF.

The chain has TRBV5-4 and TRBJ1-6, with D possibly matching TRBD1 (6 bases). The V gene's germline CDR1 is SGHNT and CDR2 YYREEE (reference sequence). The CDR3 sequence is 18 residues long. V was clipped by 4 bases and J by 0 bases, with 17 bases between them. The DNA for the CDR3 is TGTGCCAGCAGCCGGAAGGGGGGTCTGGGCTCCTATAATTCACCCCTCCACTTT. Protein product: CASSRKGGLGSYNSPLHF.

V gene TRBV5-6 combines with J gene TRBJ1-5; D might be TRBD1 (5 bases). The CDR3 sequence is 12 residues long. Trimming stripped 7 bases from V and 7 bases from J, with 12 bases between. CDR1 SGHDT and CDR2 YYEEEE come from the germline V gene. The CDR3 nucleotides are TGTGCCAGCGCTCGGGGGGGACAGCCCCAGCATTTT. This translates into CASARGGQPQHF.

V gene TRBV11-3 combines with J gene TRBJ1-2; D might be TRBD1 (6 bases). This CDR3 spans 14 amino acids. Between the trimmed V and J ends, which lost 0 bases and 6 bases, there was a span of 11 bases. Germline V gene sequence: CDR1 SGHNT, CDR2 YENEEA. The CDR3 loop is CASSLDPGGDGYTF. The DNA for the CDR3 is TGTGCCAGCAGCTTAGATCCGGGGGGCGATGGCTACACCTTC.

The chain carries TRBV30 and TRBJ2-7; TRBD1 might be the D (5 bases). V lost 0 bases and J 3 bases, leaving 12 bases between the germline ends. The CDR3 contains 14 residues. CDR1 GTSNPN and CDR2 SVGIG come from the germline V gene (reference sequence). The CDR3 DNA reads TGTGCCTGGAGTGTTGGGGCAGGGCTCTACGAGCAGTACTTC. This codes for CAWSVGAGLYEQYF.

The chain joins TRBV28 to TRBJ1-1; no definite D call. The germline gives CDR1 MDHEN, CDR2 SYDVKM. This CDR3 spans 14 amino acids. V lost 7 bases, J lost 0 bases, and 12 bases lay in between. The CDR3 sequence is CASTRPTVNTEAFF. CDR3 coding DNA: TGTGCCAGCACCCGGCCCACAGTGAACACTGAAGCTTTCTTT.

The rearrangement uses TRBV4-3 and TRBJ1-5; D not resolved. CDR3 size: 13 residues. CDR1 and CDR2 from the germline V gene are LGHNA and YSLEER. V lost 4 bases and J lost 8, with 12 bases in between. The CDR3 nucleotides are TGCGCCAGCAGCCCTTCCCGGGGAGAGCCCCAGCATTTT. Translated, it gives CASSPSRGEPQHF.

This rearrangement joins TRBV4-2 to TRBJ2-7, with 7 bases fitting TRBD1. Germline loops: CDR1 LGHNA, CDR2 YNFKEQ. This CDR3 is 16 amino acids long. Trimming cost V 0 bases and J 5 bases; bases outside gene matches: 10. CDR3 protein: CASSQDPPGTGDEQYF. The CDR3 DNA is TGTGCCAGCAGCCAAGATCCTCCGGGAACAGGGGACGAGCAGTACTTC.

This chain's CDR3 is CATSSIGTALLYF. The DNA for the CDR3 is TGTGCCACCAGCAGTATCGGGACAGCGCTATTGTACTTC. The chain carries TRBV15 and TRBJ2-5; TRBD1 agrees at 7 bases. J was trimmed by 13 bases and V by 3 bases; bases with no gene match: 11. The CDR3 consists of 13 residues. Germline V gene lookup returns CDR1 LNHNV and CDR2 YYDKDF (reference sequence).

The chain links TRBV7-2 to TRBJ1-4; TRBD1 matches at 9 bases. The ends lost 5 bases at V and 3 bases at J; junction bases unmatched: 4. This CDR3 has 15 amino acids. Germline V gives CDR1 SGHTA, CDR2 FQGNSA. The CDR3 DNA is TGTGCCAGCAGCCCACAGGGGGCCCCTAATGAAAAACTGTTTTTT. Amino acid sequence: CASSPQGAPNEKLFF.

DNA of the CDR3: TGTGCCAGCAGTTCGAGGGCCATGAACACTGAAGCTTTCTTT. It yields the protein CASSSRAMNTEAFF. This chain connects TRBV27 to TRBJ1-1; D remains unclear. Germline V gene data show CDR1 as MNHEY and CDR2 as SMNVEV (reference sequence). The CDR3 sequence is 14 residues long. The germline V and J ends were trimmed by 4 bases and 0 bases, with 9 bases remaining between them.

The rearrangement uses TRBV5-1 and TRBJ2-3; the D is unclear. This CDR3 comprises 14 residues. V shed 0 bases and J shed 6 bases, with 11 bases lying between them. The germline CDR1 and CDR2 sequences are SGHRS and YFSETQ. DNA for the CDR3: TGCGCCAGCAGCTTGGCTGTAGGGAAGGATACGCAGTATTTT. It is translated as CASSLAVGKDTQYF.

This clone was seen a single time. In nucleotides, the CDR3 is TGTGCCAGTTCTATGGGGCTGCTTAATGAAAAACTGTTTTTT. This sequence encodes CASSMGLLNEKLFF. The rearrangement uses TRBV19 and TRBJ1-4; tentatively, D is TRBD1 (5 bases). The CDR3 has 14 residues. Trimming stripped 8 bases from V and 4 bases from J, with 14 bases between. Germline-derived CDR1 and CDR2 are LNHDA and SQIVND (reference sequence).

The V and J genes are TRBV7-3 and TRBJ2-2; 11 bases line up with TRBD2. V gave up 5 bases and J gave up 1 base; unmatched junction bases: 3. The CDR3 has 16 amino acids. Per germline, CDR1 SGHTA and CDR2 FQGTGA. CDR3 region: CASSVTSGGNTGELFF. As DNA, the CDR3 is TGTGCCAGCAGCGTCACTAGCGGGGGGAACACCGGGGAGCTGTTTTTT.

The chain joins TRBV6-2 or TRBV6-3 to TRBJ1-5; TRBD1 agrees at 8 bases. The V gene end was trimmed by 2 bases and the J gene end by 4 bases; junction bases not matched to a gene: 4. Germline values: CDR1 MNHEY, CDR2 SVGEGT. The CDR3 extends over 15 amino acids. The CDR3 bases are TGTGCCAGCAGTTACACGCGGACAGGGAATCAGCCCCAGCATTTT. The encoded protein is CASSYTRTGNQPQHF.

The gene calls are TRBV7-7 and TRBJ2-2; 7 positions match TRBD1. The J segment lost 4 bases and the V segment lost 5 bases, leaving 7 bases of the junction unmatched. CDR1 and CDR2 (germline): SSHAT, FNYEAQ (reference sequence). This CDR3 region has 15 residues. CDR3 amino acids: CASSNRGVSTGELFF. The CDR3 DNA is TGTGCCAGCAGCAACAGGGGTGTAAGCACCGGGGAGCTGTTTTTT.

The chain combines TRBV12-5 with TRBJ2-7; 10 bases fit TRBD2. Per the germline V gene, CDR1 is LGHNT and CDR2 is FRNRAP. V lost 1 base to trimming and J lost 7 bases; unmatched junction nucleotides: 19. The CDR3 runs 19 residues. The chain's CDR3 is CASGLDPPSQREGPGEQYF. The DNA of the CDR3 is TGTGCTAGTGGTTTGGACCCCCCCTCGCAGCGGGAGGGCCCGGGGGAGCAGTACTTC.

The CDR3 DNA follows: TGTGCCAGCAGCTTAGTAACAGGGTCGCACACCATATATTTT. Translated: CASSLVTGSHTIYF. The gene calls are TRBV7-2 and TRBJ1-3, with D possibly being TRBD1 (6 bases). Trimming shortened V by 1 base and J by 8 bases, and 12 bases separated the two germline ends. CDR1 and CDR2 from the germline V gene are SGHTA and FQGNSA. There are 14 residues in the CDR3. The full variable domain, in which reference TRBV7-2 and TRBJ1-3 provide the parts outside the CDR3, is GAGVSQSPSNKVTEKGKDVELRCDPISGHTALYWYRQSLGQGLEFLIYFQGNSAPDKSGLPSDRFSAERTGGSVSTLTIQRTQQEDSAVYLCASSLVTGSHTIYFGEGSWLTVV.